This paragraph reports one T cell receptor beta chain. Clones were read by immunoSEQ multiplex PCR, and TCRdb kept only the in-frame ones, dropping some. The sample carries approximately 150,000 clones, around 84% recorded once. From germline, CDR1 is MNHEY and CDR2 SVGAGI. V shed 4 bases and J 4 bases; nucleotides not matched to a gene: 8. The CDR3 has 15 residues. The sample originates from a study of T cell responses to AZD1222 COVID-19 vaccine. The sequences come from peripheral blood, collected 28 days after the second AZD1222 dose. This sequence originates from an adult who received the AZD1222 COVID-19 vaccine. The chain joins TRBV6-5 to TRBJ1-1, with TRBD1 matching 8 bases. CDR3 sequence reads: CASSSQGAVGTEAFF. As DNA, the CDR3 is TGTGCCAGCAGTTCTCAGGGGGCGGTGGGCACTGAAGCTTTCTTT.